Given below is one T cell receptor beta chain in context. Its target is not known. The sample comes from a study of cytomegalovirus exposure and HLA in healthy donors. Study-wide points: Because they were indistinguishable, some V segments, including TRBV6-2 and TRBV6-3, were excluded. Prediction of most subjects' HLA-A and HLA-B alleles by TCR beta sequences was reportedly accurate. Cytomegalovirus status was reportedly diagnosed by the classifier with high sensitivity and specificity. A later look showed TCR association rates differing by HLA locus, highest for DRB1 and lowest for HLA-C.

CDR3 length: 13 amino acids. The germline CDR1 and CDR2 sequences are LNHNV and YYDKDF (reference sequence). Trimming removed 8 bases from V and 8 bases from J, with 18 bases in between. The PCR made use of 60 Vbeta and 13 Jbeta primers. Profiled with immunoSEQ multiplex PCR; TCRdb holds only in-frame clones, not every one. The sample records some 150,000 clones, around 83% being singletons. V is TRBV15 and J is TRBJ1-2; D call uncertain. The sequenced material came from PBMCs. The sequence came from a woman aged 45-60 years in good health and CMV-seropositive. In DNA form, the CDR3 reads TGTGCCACCTCACAAGACCTTCGGAGCGGCTACACCTTC. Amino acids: CATSQDLRSGYTF.